A single sample gave rise to the 12 T cell receptor beta chains below, sequenced in a study of post-analysis software for immune sequencing data. TCR beta cDNA libraries included unique molecular identifiers. Each CDR3 protein is one row after TCRdb ran MiXCR on the PCR reads. The top ten clones hold approximately 4.5% of a sample with 740,000 or so distinct CDR3 sequences, about 57% of them seen once. General study points: The five TRBV segments detected at higher frequency in patients than in controls included TRBV5-6, TRBV5-1 and TRBV20-1.

Their specific antigens are unknown. Sequenced material: blood. The receptor set was obtained from a girl aged 10 to 17 with multiple sclerosis.

In this sample, this clonotype turned up many times. V and J are TRBV11-2 and TRBJ2-3; D call uncertain. Trimming took 1 base from V and 2 from J, leaving 7 bases between them. There are 14 residues in the CDR3. Germline CDR1 and CDR2: SGHAT and FQNNGV. The CDR3: CASSLARTTDTQYF. The CDR3 DNA reads TGTGCCAGCAGCTTAGCACGGACCACAGATACGCAGTATTTT.

The gene calls are TRBV5-1 and TRBJ1-2; no clear D gene. The germline V and J ends were trimmed by 3 bases and 3 bases, with 6 bases remaining between them. Germline V gives CDR1 SGHRS, CDR2 YFSETQ. The CDR3 is 12 amino acids. The CDR3 DNA is TGCGCCAGCAGCTCGGACTACTATGGCTACACCTTC. Translation: CASSSDYYGYTF. The variable domain in full, completed from reference TRBV5-1 and TRBJ1-2, reads KAGVTQTPRYLIKTRGQQVTLSCSPISGHRSVSWYQQTPGQGLQFLFEYFSETQRNKGNFPGRFSGRQFSNSRSEMNVSTLELGDSALYLCASSSDYYGYTFGSGTRLTVV.

This clonotype was detected once. Here the CDR3 DNA reads TGTGCCAGCATGGGACAGGCGTCCTACGAGCAGTACTTC. This sequence encodes CASMGQASYEQYF. This chain uses TRBV6-1 with TRBJ2-7; 8 nucleotides match TRBD1. Trimming took 7 bases from V and 1 from J; bases not matched to a gene: 3. Germline CDR1 MNHNS, CDR2 SASEGT. The CDR3 has 13 residues.

J is TRBJ1-6 and V is TRBV6-5; D possibly corresponds to TRBD1 (5 bases). Germline CDR1 reads MNHEY; CDR2 reads SVGAGI. The CDR3 is made up of 14 amino acids. V dropped 6 bases and J dropped 8 bases, with 14 bases sitting between them. The CDR3 is CASRRGEGDSPLHF. Here the CDR3 DNA reads TGTGCCAGCAGACGGGGGGAAGGGGATTCACCCCTCCACTTT.

J is TRBJ2-5 and V is TRBV11-2; 10 positions agree with TRBD2. The V gene's germline CDR1 is SGHAT and CDR2 FQNNGV. The CDR3 runs 15 residues. The junction had 4 bases not matched to a gene; V was cut back by 2 bases and J by 4 bases. The CDR3 reads CASSLSSGRGETQYF. The CDR3 DNA reads as TGTGCCAGCAGCTTATCCAGCGGGAGGGGAGAGACCCAGTACTTC.

Written as DNA, the CDR3 is TGCAGTGCTAGCCGGACAGAGTTCAATCAGCCCCAGCATTTT. Encoded protein: CSASRTEFNQPQHF. V usage is TRBV20-1 and J usage is TRBJ1-5; D might be TRBD1 (6 bases). Germline V gives CDR1 DFQATT, CDR2 SNEGSKA (reference sequence). The CDR3 is made up of 14 amino acids. V lost 3 bases to trimming and J lost 3 bases, with 12 bases between them.

This clonotype turned up a few times. The rearrangement joins TRBV6-1 to TRBJ2-3; perhaps TRBD2 as D (6 bases). Germline CDR1 MNHNS, CDR2 SASEGT. CDR3 size: 16 residues. Trimming stripped 5 bases from V and 1 base from J, with 16 bases between. The CDR3 bases are TGTGCCAGCAGTCCCCTTGGAGGGGCTCGCACAGATACGCAGTATTTT. Amino acids: CASSPLGGARTDTQYF.

CDR3 nucleotides: TGCAGCGTCCGGGACAGGGACATCTACGAGCAGTACTTC. Translation: CSVRDRDIYEQYF. This chain links TRBV29-1 with TRBJ2-7; TRBD1 agrees at 9 bases. The CDR3 has 13 amino acids. From germline, CDR1 is SQVTM and CDR2 ANQGSEA. Trimming cost V 6 bases and J 3 bases; bases outside gene matches: 6.

V and J are TRBV7-9 and TRBJ1-2; 7 bases fit TRBD1. The CDR3 consists of 15 residues. In germline, CDR1 is SEHNR, CDR2 FQNEAQ (reference sequence). V lost 2 bases, J lost 8 bases, and 11 bases stayed unmatched. This CDR3 is CASSLILDREGGYTF. The CDR3 DNA is TGTGCCAGCAGCTTAATCCTTGACAGGGAGGGCGGCTACACCTTC.

This chain uses TRBV20-1 with TRBJ1-4; D perhaps matches TRBD1 (5 bases). CDR3 size: 15 residues. The ends were cut back, 3 bases at V and 5 bases at J, with 16 bases in the middle. Germline CDR1 reads DFQATT; CDR2 reads SNEGSKA (reference sequence). CDR3 region: CSASKEGTGNEKLFF. The CDR3 DNA reads as TGCAGTGCTAGCAAAGAAGGAACAGGAAATGAAAAACTGTTTTTT.

The rearrangement joins TRBV5-5 to TRBJ2-3; 10 bases agree with TRBD2. This CDR3 is built from 15 residues. The germline gives CDR1 SGHKS, CDR2 YYEKEE (reference sequence). The V gene end was trimmed by 2 bases and the J gene end by 9 bases; junction bases not matched to a gene: 9. The CDR3 is CASSFGLADSGTQYF. The CDR3 coding sequence is TGTGCCAGCAGCTTTGGACTAGCGGACTCCGGGACGCAGTATTTT.

A few counts support this clonotype. The chain combines TRBV10-3 with TRBJ1-2; the match to TRBD1 covers 7 bases. V dropped 4 bases and J dropped 3; count of bases not matched to a gene: 2. Per the germline V gene, CDR1 is ENHRY and CDR2 is SYGVKD. The CDR3 is made up of 13 amino acids. The CDR3 sequence is CAISGGQDYGYTF. The CDR3 bases are TGTGCCATCAGTGGCGGACAGGACTATGGCTACACCTTC.